This T cell receptor beta chain came from a study of blood T cell repertoires in COVID-19. As for the study in general: Samples taken during acute and convalescent COVID-19 were collected in the United States, Italy and Spain.

Methods used by the authors: Using reference gene primer amplification, nucleated cell counts were estimated. The table came from immunoSEQ multiplex PCR; TCRdb's copy has only in-frame clones and leaves some out. For V, J and clone size, that table is used; D and trimming come from the DNA. The sample yields roughly 400,000 clones, roughly 87% seen once. Per the germline V gene, CDR1 is GTSNPN and CDR2 is SVGIG (reference sequence). The CDR3 is 15 residues long. V shed 6 bases, J shed 7 bases, and the junction held 15 bases outside the gene matches. Those enrolled, adults aged 18 to 89 years, came from around 25 US areas. What the recovered Cohort 3 donors had was two negative PCRs, clearance, or symptom resolution.

This chain links TRBV30 with TRBJ1-2; TRBD1 matches 9 bases. The receptor's source is a man between 18 and 35 years old who had recovered from COVID-19. The source material was PBMCs or T cells enriched from blood (not recorded which). CDR3 DNA: TGTGCCTGTTATTATTGGGACAGGGAGGATCTTGGCTACACCTTC. Amino acid sequence: CACYYWDREDLGYTF.